This TCR beta chain was sequenced in a study of cytomegalovirus exposure and HLA in healthy donors. Study outcomes and limitations: The listing of 150 to 200 TCR beta chains classed them as cytomegalovirus-associated.

The data were produced by immunoSEQ multiplex PCR, yet TCRdb's version contains in-frame clones alone and is incomplete. The table has 250,000 or so clones, about 90% seen once. Comments on this clone: Its target is unknown.

This TCR was sampled from a woman aged 18 to 35 in good health and CMV-seronegative. Source material: PBMCs.

CDR3 region: CASSVALGVGNEQFF. Written as DNA, the CDR3 is TGTGCCAGCAGCGTAGCACTCGGGGTAGGCAATGAGCAGTTCTTC. The V call is TRBV9, the J call TRBJ2-1, with D perhaps matching TRBD2 (5 bases). The CDR3 is made up of 15 amino acids. From germline, CDR1 is SGDLS and CDR2 YYNGEE. Trimming pared 0 bases from V and 6 bases from J, leaving 13 bases between. The entire variable domain, with the rest obtained from reference TRBV9 and TRBJ2-1, is as follows: DSGVTQTPKHLITATGQRVTLRCSPRSGDLSVYWYQQSLDQGLQFLIQYYNGEERAKGNILERFSAQQFPDLHSELNLSSLELGDSALYFCASSVALGVGNEQFFGPGTRLTVL.